This T cell receptor (beta chain) was sequenced during a study of Ad26.COV2.S vaccination and SARS-CoV-2 variants. This table comes from immunoSEQ multiplex PCR, and its TCRdb copy is limited to in-frame clones, with some not included. The sample has more than 300,000 clones, around four fifths seen once. Study results and limitations: Once vaccination had occurred, spike-specific CD8+ and CD4+ T cell responses reportedly showed substantial breadth.

Treatment meaning: approximately 18 received Ad26.COV2.S at low or high dose, single or two shots; roughly five received placebo; per-sample allocation not given. After the first vaccine or placebo injection, samples were drawn on day 63. Details on this clone: Its antigen remains unidentified.

CDR3 length: 13 residues. Germline V gene data show CDR1 as SEHNR and CDR2 as FQNEAQ (reference sequence). V lost 3 bases and J 4 bases, leaving 10 bases between the germline ends. This TCR was sampled from a person aged 18-65 years who received the Ad26.COV2.S COVID-19 vaccine or a placebo. The chain joins TRBV7-9 to TRBJ2-7; D is undetermined. Here the sequenced sample was peripheral blood, taken in a trial of Ad26.COV2.S vaccine versus placebo. In DNA, the CDR3 is TGTGCCAGCAGCTTTAGGACGTCATACGAGCAGTACTTC. It yields the protein CASSFRTSYEQYF. Supplemented by reference TRBV7-9 and TRBJ2-7, the full variable domain reads DTGVSQNPRHKITKRGQNVTFRCDPISEHNRLYWYRQTLGQGPEFLTYFQNEAQLEKSRLLSDRFSAERPKGSFSTLEIQRTEQGDSAMYLCASSFRTSYEQYFGPGTRLTVT.